This T cell receptor (beta chain) emerged from a study of beta chain features in type 1 diabetes. In germline, CDR1 is SEHNR, CDR2 FQNEAQ (reference sequence). CDR3 length equals 16 residues. J gave up 2 bases and V 5 bases, and 11 bases lay outside the gene matches. Overall study findings and caveats: Type 1 diabetes patients had moderately but significantly shorter TCRB CDR3s in all four CD4+ subsets.

Notes on this clone: Its antigen is currently unknown.

The study reverse transcribed the entire isolated RNA, so it sequenced expressed TCRB transcripts. Libraries were prepared by immunoSEQ multiplex PCR; TCRdb keeps only in-frame clonotypes and omits some of them. Seen here are 360,000 or so clones, 15% to 20% observed once, and the top ten hold around 0.04%. The V gene is TRBV7-9, the J gene TRBJ2-7, with 8 nucleotides matching TRBD2. The clonotype originates from a young woman in good health. The specimen sequenced was naive CD4+ T cells from blood. CDR3 DNA: TGTGCCAGCAGCCGTAAAGGGGGACTAGTAACCTACGAGCAGTACTTC. As protein: CASSRKGGLVTYEQYF. Complete variable domain (other parts from reference TRBV7-9 and TRBJ2-7): DTGVSQNPRHKITKRGQNVTFRCDPISEHNRLYWYRQTLGQGPEFLTYFQNEAQLEKSRLLSDRFSAERPKGSFSTLEIQRTEQGDSAMYLCASSRKGGLVTYEQYFGPGTRLTVT.